These 18 T cell receptor beta chains share one sample of origin, sequenced in a study of cytomegalovirus exposure and HLA in healthy donors. The study ran its PCR with 60 Vbeta and 13 Jbeta primers. Data came from immunoSEQ multiplex PCR; TCRdb stores just in-frame clones and leaves some out. This repertoire shows around 250,000 clones, about 86% found once; its top ten account for about 7.5%. Material: PBMCs. The receptor set was obtained from a woman between 55 and 75 years old in good health and CMV-seropositive.

V is TRBV18 and J is TRBJ2-7; 7 bases are a match to TRBD1. From germline, CDR1 is KGHSH and CDR2 LQKENI. V lost 3 bases and J lost 2; bases outside the gene matches: 4. CDR3 length: 14 residues. This CDR3 reads CASSPRTGTYEQYF. The CDR3 nucleotides are TGTGCCAGCTCACCCAGGACAGGAACCTACGAGCAGTACTTC.

The rearrangement links TRBV27 to TRBJ2-7; tentatively, D is TRBD2 (5 bases). CDR1 is MNHEY, CDR2 SMNVEV, per germline (reference sequence). Trimming took 2 bases from V and 5 from J, leaving 10 bases between them. The CDR3 loop spans 13 amino acids. The CDR3 protein is CASSLRRGNEQYF. The CDR3, as DNA: TGTGCCAGCAGTTTACGGAGAGGGAACGAGCAGTACTTC.

The genes are TRBV7-3 and TRBJ2-2, with TRBD2 matching 8 bases. Germline V gives CDR1 SGHTA, CDR2 FQGTGA. V dropped 5 bases and J dropped 4; count of bases not matched to a gene: 3. This CDR3 spans 14 amino acids. CDR3 amino acids: CASSPLAVTGELFF. The CDR3 bases are TGTGCCAGCAGCCCACTAGCGGTCACCGGGGAGCTGTTTTTT. The variable domain in full, with the rest retrieved from reference TRBV7-3 and TRBJ2-2, is GAGVSQTPSNKVTEKGKYVELRCDPISGHTALYWYRQSLGQGPEFLIYFQGTGAADDSGLPNDRFFAVRPEGSVSTLKIQRTERGDSAVYLCASSPLAVTGELFFGEGSRLTVL.

The chain carries TRBV5-4 and TRBJ1-5; maybe TRBD1 (6 bases). The CDR3 has 12 amino acids. With 2 bases removed from V and 7 bases from J, the gap between germline ends came to 7 bases. From germline, CDR1 is SGHNT and CDR2 YYREEE (reference sequence). CDR3 sequence (DNA): TGTGCCAGCAGCTTACAGGGACAGCCCCAGCATTTT. It encodes CASSLQGQPQHF.

V is TRBV4-1 and J is TRBJ2-7, with a possible D match to TRBD2 (6 bases). In germline, CDR1 is MGHRA, CDR2 YSYEKL. The CDR3 spans 15 residues. Trimming left V 1 base short and J 0 bases short, with 10 bases between. CDR3 DNA: TGCGCCAGCAGCCAAGGAGGGAGGCTCTCCTACGAGCAGTACTTC. It encodes CASSQGGRLSYEQYF.

The chain links TRBV5-1 to TRBJ2-5; perhaps TRBD1 as D (6 bases). The CDR3 is 13 amino acids. Germline CDR1 SGHRS, CDR2 YFSETQ. Trimming took 2 bases from V and 2 from J, leaving 7 bases between them. The CDR3 here is CASSFGQQETQYF. Written as DNA, the CDR3 is TGCGCCAGCAGCTTCGGACAGCAAGAGACCCAGTACTTC.

This sequence joins TRBV27 and TRBJ2-1; 8 bases are shared with TRBD2. The length of the CDR3 is 16 residues. Germline trimming cut 5 bases from V and 6 bases from J; bases unmatched to any gene: 12. CDR1 is MNHEY and CDR2 is SMNVEV in the germline V gene (reference sequence). The CDR3 reads CASSPLRTSSRNEQFF. The CDR3 DNA follows: TGTGCCAGCAGTCCCCTCCGGACTAGCTCCCGCAATGAGCAGTTCTTC.

The rearrangement uses TRBV27 and TRBJ2-5, with D possibly TRBD1 on 6 matching bases. Trimming stripped 3 bases from V and 4 bases from J, with 15 bases between. Germline V CDR1 and CDR2: MNHEY, SMNVEV (reference sequence). The CDR3 has 15 residues. The CDR3, as DNA: TGTGCCAGCAGTTTCGGTGGGTGGGGGCCAGAGACCCAGTACTTC. This encodes CASSFGGWGPETQYF.

The chain is built from TRBV5-4 and TRBJ1-4; unclear D gene. Germline V CDR1 and CDR2: SGHNT, YYREEE (reference sequence). This CDR3 is built from 15 residues. The V and J ends lost 4 bases and 3 bases respectively, with 13 bases between them. CDR3 sequence: CASSPGWPSNEKLFF. CDR3 bases: TGTGCCAGCAGCCCGGGGTGGCCCTCTAATGAAAAACTGTTTTTT.

The chain combines TRBV6-1 with TRBJ2-2; perhaps TRBD1 as D (6 bases). This CDR3 comprises 14 residues. Between the trimmed V and J ends, which lost 6 bases and 0 bases, there was a span of 8 bases. Germline V gene sequence: CDR1 MNHNS, CDR2 SASEGT. This CDR3 reads CASRQGTNTGELFF. CDR3 coding DNA: TGTGCCAGCAGACAGGGTACGAACACCGGGGAGCTGTTTTTT.

The chain recombines TRBV5-1 with TRBJ1-2; possibly TRBD1 for D (6 bases). V lost 4 bases, J lost 5 bases, and 21 bases lay in between. The CDR3 has 16 amino acids. The germline CDR1 and CDR2 sequences are SGHRS and YFSETQ. CDR3 residues: CASSPQGGSTSYGYTF. The CDR3 nucleotides are TGCGCCAGCAGCCCACAGGGAGGGAGTACTTCATATGGCTACACCTTC.

This chain joins TRBV5-1 and TRBJ2-2, with a tentative D call TRBD2 (6 bases). The germline V and J ends were trimmed by 2 bases and 4 bases, with 9 bases remaining between them. Germline V gene sequence: CDR1 SGHRS, CDR2 YFSETQ. This CDR3 comprises 14 residues. CDR3 in amino acids: CASSFRAGTGELFF. The CDR3 bases are TGCGCCAGCAGCTTTCGAGCGGGCACCGGGGAGCTGTTTTTT.

This chain links TRBV19 with TRBJ2-2; D perhaps matches TRBD1 (6 bases). Trimming cost V 7 bases and J 4 bases, with 13 bases left between them. Per the germline V gene, CDR1 is LNHDA and CDR2 is SQIVND (reference sequence). The CDR3 is 14 residues long. This CDR3 is CASKTGYATGELFF. The CDR3 nucleotides are TGTGCCAGTAAAACAGGGTATGCCACCGGGGAGCTGTTTTTT.

The chain has TRBV6-6 and TRBJ1-3; possible D gene TRBD1, 6 bases. The CDR3 length is 14 residues. V lost 8 bases, J lost 7 bases, and 18 bases lay in between. Germline V gene sequence: CDR1 MNHNY, CDR2 SVGAGI (reference sequence). Here the CDR3 DNA reads TGTGCCAGCTATTTGGGAGGGGGTAGGAACACCATATATTTT. Residues: CASYLGGGRNTIYF.

This sequence joins TRBV10-3 and TRBJ1-1, with 8 bases identical to TRBD1. The CDR3 is 15 amino acids. V gave up 5 bases and J gave up 5 bases; unmatched junction bases: 10. Germline lookup yields CDR1 ENHRY and CDR2 SYGVKD. The CDR3 loop reads CAISQKTGVMTEAFF. CDR3 DNA: TGTGCCATCAGTCAAAAGACAGGGGTTATGACTGAAGCTTTCTTT.

This chain links TRBV4-1 with TRBJ2-2; possibly TRBD2 for D (7 bases). Deletions cut 0 bases from V and 4 bases from J, with 15 bases between. Germline V CDR1 and CDR2: MGHRA, YSYEKL. This CDR3 region has 17 residues. The CDR3 nucleotides are TGCGCCAGCAGCCAAGATTGGGGGGGCAGCGGCACCGGGGAGCTGTTTTTT. This translates into CASSQDWGGSGTGELFF.

The chain joins TRBV6-1 to TRBJ2-7, with TRBD1 matching 9 bases. With 8 bases clipped from V and 4 bases from J, the junction kept 9 bases outside the gene matches. Germline V gene lookup returns CDR1 MNHNS and CDR2 SASEGT. The CDR3 consists of 14 residues. Here the CDR3 reads CASFGTGTVYEQYF. CDR3 bases: TGTGCCAGCTTCGGGACAGGGACGGTGTACGAGCAGTACTTC.

Here the CDR3 reads CASRAGQASTDTQYF. For the CDR3, the DNA is TGTGCCAGTAGGGCGGGACAGGCGAGCACAGATACGCAGTATTTT. J is TRBJ2-3 and V is TRBV19; 8 bases line up with TRBD1. V lost 6 bases and J lost 0; bases outside the gene matches: 5. Per germline, CDR1 LNHDA and CDR2 SQIVND (reference sequence). The CDR3 contains 15 residues. The full variable domain, completed using reference TRBV19 and TRBJ2-3, is DGGITQSPKYLFRKEGQNVTLSCEQNLNHDAMYWYRQDPGQGLRLIYYSQIVNDFQKGDIAEGYSVSREKKESFPLTVTSAQKNPTAFYLCASRAGQASTDTQYFGPGTRLTVL.